Presented here are 2 T cell receptor beta chains from one specimen sequenced in a study of T-cell reconstitution after alpha-beta-depleted transplantation in children. Overall study results and limits: T-cell counts and diversity at one year following transplant were attributed mainly to newly produced T cells.

Preparation of the TCRbeta library was carried out with unique molecular identifiers. TCRdb fed the PCR reads into MiXCR, producing one record per CDR3 protein. This table has a few hundred thousand distinct CDR3 sequences, roughly 7.8% appearing once. Antigens of these TCRs are unknown. The source material was peripheral blood, sampled 360 days after TCRalphabeta/CD19-depleted stem cell transplant. These receptors were collected from a female patient aged 2-9 years who had a stem cell transplant for Fanconi anemia, so the T cells may come from the graft donor.

This clonotype turned up a few times. The genes are TRBV10-3 and TRBJ2-2; unclear D gene. The ends were cut back, 6 bases at V and 5 bases at J, with 13 bases in the middle. The CDR3 is 14 amino acids. Per the germline V gene, CDR1 is ENHRY and CDR2 is SYGVKD. The DNA for the CDR3 is TGTGCCATCAGAAAAAAAAACAGAACCGGGGAGCTGTTTTTT. The encoded protein is CAIRKKNRTGELFF.

The J gene is TRBJ2-2, the V gene TRBV2; D possibly uses TRBD1 or TRBD2 (5 bases each). Germline V gene sequence: CDR1 SNHLY, CDR2 FYNNEI. V was clipped by 5 bases and J by 5 bases, with 12 bases between them. This CDR3 has 14 residues. In DNA form, the CDR3 reads TGTGCCAGCAGTCCGGGACGCCTAACCGGGGAGCTGTTTTTT. This sequence encodes CASSPGRLTGELFF. The whole variable domain, filled in from reference TRBV2 and TRBJ2-2, reads EPEVTQTPSHQVTQMGQEVILRCVPISNHLYFYWYRQILGQKVEFLVSFYNNEISEKSEIFDDQFSVERPDGSNFTLKIRSTKLEDSAMYFCASSPGRLTGELFFGEGSRLTVL.